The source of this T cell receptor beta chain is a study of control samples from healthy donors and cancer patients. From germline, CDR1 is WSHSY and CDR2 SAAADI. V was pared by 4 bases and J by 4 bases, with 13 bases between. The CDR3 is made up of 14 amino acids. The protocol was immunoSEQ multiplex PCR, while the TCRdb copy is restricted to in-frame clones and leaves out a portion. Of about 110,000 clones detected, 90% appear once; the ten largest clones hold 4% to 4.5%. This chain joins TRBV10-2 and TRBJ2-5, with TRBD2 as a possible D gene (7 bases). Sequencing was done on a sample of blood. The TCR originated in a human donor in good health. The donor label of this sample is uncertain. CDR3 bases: TGCGCCAGCAGTGTGGGCGGGGGCCGAGAGACCCAGTACTTC. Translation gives CASSVGGGRETQYF.